This is a list of T cell receptor beta chains from one sample in a study of vaccination and CD4 T cells after COVID-19. Their antigen targets remain unknown. TCRdb fed the PCR reads into MiXCR, producing one record per CDR3 protein. Found here are more than 20,000 distinct CDR3 sequences, 50% of them singletons; the top ten hold over 25%. This material consisted of CD4+ T cells from blood, cultured in vitro, taken before SARS-CoV-2 vaccination. The receptors were sampled from a human donor who received a COVID-19 vaccine. Both conserved end residues are part of each CDR3. A D gene is named only where the DNA matches it firmly.

D gene: TRBD2
V gene: TRBV20-1
CDR3 protein: CSASPQGKRGESTDTQYF

D gene: -
V gene: TRBV5-6
CDR3 protein: CASSLRQGNQPQHF

D gene: -
V gene: TRBV19
CDR3 protein: CASSRSDTGELFF

D gene: TRBD1
V gene: TRBV12-3/TRBV12-4
CDR3 protein: CASRGGQDMGTGNTIYF

D gene: -
V gene: TRBV14
CDR3 protein: CASSQDVGLFWGETQYF

D gene: -
V gene: TRBV6-1
CDR3 protein: CASEAGTDTQYF

D gene: TRBD1
V gene: TRBV30
CDR3 protein: CAWSPLGQGRGANVLTF

D gene: -
V gene: TRBV19
CDR3 protein: CASSGGGDVDRFIYGYTF

D gene: TRBD1
V gene: TRBV7-8
CDR3 protein: CASSLARGPAYEQYF

D gene: -
V gene: TRBV4-2
CDR3 protein: CASSQGGSSSYNEQFF

D gene: -
V gene: TRBV12-3/TRBV12-4
CDR3 protein: CASRGTDTQYGYTF

D gene: TRBD1
V gene: TRBV15
CDR3 protein: CATSRDHRGQLFF

D gene: -
V gene: TRBV20-1
CDR3 protein: CSAPGGQNYEQYF

D gene: TRBD1
V gene: TRBV19
CDR3 protein: CASSIRVDRAQPQHF

D gene: -
V gene: TRBV12-3/TRBV12-4
CDR3 protein: CASSSRAYGYTF

D gene: -
V gene: TRBV19
CDR3 protein: CASSMSLGRPSSYEQYF

D gene: TRBD2
V gene: TRBV10-1
CDR3 protein: CASSEERGVTDTQYF

D gene: TRBD1
V gene: TRBV18
CDR3 protein: CASSHPGQTYEQYF

D gene: TRBD2
V gene: TRBV18
CDR3 protein: CASSQRGPDTQYF

D gene: -
V gene: TRBV6-5
CDR3 protein: CASSYSRGEPQHF

D gene: -
V gene: TRBV2
CDR3 protein: CASSEGQGTLNEKLFF

D gene: -
V gene: TRBV12-3/TRBV12-4
CDR3 protein: CASSLMAGEGYTF

D gene: -
V gene: TRBV21-1
CDR3 protein: CASSKTGLRGYTF

D gene: -
V gene: TRBV6-1
CDR3 protein: CASSTSTGQAFF

D gene: -
V gene: TRBV6-1
CDR3 protein: CASSILGVSTDTQYF

D gene: TRBD2
V gene: TRBV5-1
CDR3 protein: CASSPGLEETQYF

D gene: -
V gene: TRBV6-1
CDR3 protein: CASSRTGETQYF

D gene: -
V gene: TRBV11-3
CDR3 protein: CASSLVGAETQYF

D gene: -
V gene: TRBV7-9
CDR3 protein: CASSPNSVVGKNIQYF

D gene: TRBD1
V gene: TRBV5-1
CDR3 protein: CASSPPTGEGGYTF

D gene: TRBD1
V gene: TRBV20-1
CDR3 protein: CSAHTGTGARDEQFF

D gene: -
V gene: TRBV5-4
CDR3 protein: CASSFSAETEAFF

D gene: TRBD1
V gene: TRBV6-1
CDR3 protein: CASSTGGSSGANVLTF

D gene: -
V gene: TRBV6-5
CDR3 protein: CASSYSPPPRGAGPAGYGYTF

D gene: -
V gene: TRBV20-1
CDR3 protein: CSARDRARYVPTGEKLFF

D gene: -
V gene: TRBV30
CDR3 protein: CAWSVLAGITDTQYF

D gene: -
V gene: TRBV19
CDR3 protein: CASSPTKVYGYTF

D gene: -
V gene: TRBV7-9
CDR3 protein: CASSLVGRGIYEQYF

D gene: -
V gene: TRBV20-1
CDR3 protein: CSVGASVNQPQHF

D gene: TRBD1
V gene: TRBV2
CDR3 protein: CASSYRGYQETQYF

D gene: TRBD2
V gene: TRBV6-5
CDR3 protein: CASSYTGSSGGQSYNEQFF

D gene: TRBD1
V gene: TRBV11-2
CDR3 protein: CASSLEGQKQETQYF

D gene: TRBD1
V gene: TRBV27
CDR3 protein: CAGRQGSWVTVYEQYF